This T cell receptor beta chain was identified in a study of blood T cell repertoires in COVID-19 (dated by TCRdb to 2019 to 2021). About the study as a whole: Collaborator samples came from the United States, Italy and Spain and covered acute and convalescent phases of COVID-19. The dataset comprised deeply sampled blood TCRbeta repertoires from subjects exposed to, actively infected with, or recovered from COVID-19. Where HLA class I and class II types were available, the types were taken from metadata supplied by the sample provider, not from assay-based typing. The samples were drawn from two sources: the first 160 participants of the ongoing ImmuneRACE study, and 1,254 subjects contributed by 6 global collaborators. The sample metadata nearly always contained a de-identified subject ID, COVID-19 status, age in years and sex. The repertoires were released in a freely available public database intended as a resource for research on the immune response to SARS-CoV-2. The prospective study material was composed of cDNA or gDNA derived from T cells, B-cell-depleted T cells, or PBMCs.

General conclusions and limits of the study: The amount of clinical and demographic metadata varied by source and participant and was provided uncurated.

At one collaborating source in Seattle, patients were enrolled during active infection and were followed longitudinally through the course of disease. The collaborating institutions used their own protocols to collect whole blood in K2EDTA tubes. Collaborator samples were shipped for TCRbeta analysis as frozen whole blood, isolated PBMCs, or DNA extracted from either sample type. The immunoSEQ Assay, a bias-controlled multiplex PCR, was used to amplify TCRbeta CDR3 regions from genomic DNA. Turning to the authors' computational methods: Within the assay, amplification of reference gene primers was used to estimate how many nucleated cells each sample contained. To quantify the absolute abundance of each unique TCRbeta CDR3 rearrangement, sequence reads were collapsed and filtered. Productive Simpson clonality was computed per sample as the square root of Simpson's diversity index over productive rearrangements. Entries here come from immuneACCESS through TCRdb and include only in-frame sequences with V and J called. Some clones fail to appear in such tables; in the studies checked, an unresolved V gene covers under half of the shortfall, and the cause of the remainder is unknown. Clone size and V and J calls were adopted from that table, with D and trimming inferred from the DNA. For this sample there are approximately 530,000 clones; about 89% appear just once. The ten largest clones represent roughly 7.4% of the sample.

Remarks on this clone: What antigen it recognizes has not been identified. No quality values exist for individual bases; no much larger clone is one base distant.

At the junction V is shortened by 2 bases and J by 5 bases; bases outside the gene matches: 18. According to the germline V gene, CDR1 reads SNHLY and CDR2 reads FYNNEI. Measured from the cysteine to the phenylalanine, the CDR3 is 19 residues long. The only DNA kept is the CDR3, 57 bases in frame from the first base. The rearranged chain carries TRBV2 and TRBJ2-3, and 8 junctional nucleotides match TRBD1. This TCR was sampled from a woman between 50 and 59 years old with COVID-19, enrolled during active disease. The sequenced sample consisted of peripheral blood. The nucleotide sequence reads as follows: TGTGCCAGCAGTGAATGGGTGGGTGCCGGACAGGGCCTCTTAGATACGCAGTATTTT. Its amino acids are CASSEWVGAGQGLLDTQYF.